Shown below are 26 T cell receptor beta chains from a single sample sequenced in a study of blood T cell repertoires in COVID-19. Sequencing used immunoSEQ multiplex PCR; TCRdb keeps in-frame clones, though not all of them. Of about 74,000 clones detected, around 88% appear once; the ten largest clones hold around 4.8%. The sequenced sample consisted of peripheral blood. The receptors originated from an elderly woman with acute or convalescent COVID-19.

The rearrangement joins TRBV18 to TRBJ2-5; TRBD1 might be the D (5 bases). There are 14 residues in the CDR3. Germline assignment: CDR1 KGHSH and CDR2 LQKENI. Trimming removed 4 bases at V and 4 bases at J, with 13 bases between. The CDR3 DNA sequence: TGTGCCAGCTCACGGGGCCCCCTCGGAGAGACCCAGTACTTC. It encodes CASSRGPLGETQYF. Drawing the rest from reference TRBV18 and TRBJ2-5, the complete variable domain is NAGVMQNPRHLVRRRGQEARLRCSPMKGHSHVYWYRQLPEEGLKFMVYLQKENIIDESGMPKERFSAEFPKEGPSILRIQQVVRGDSAAYFCASSRGPLGETQYFGPGTRLLVL.

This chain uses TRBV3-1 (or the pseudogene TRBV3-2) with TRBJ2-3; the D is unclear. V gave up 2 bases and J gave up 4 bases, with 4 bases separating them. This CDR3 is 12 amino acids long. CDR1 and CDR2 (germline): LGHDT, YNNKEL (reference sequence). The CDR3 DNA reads TGTGCCAGCAGCCAATTAGCAGATACGCAGTATTTT. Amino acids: CASSQLADTQYF.

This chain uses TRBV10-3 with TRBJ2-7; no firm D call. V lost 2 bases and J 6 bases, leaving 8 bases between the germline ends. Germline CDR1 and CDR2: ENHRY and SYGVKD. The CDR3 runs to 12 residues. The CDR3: CAISEPGSEQYF. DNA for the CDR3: TGTGCCATCAGTGAGCCCGGTAGCGAGCAGTACTTC.

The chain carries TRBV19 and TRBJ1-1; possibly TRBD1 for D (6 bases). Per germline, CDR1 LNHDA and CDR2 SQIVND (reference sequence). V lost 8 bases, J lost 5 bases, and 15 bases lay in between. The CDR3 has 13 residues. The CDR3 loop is CASVTGSGTEAFF. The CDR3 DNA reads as TGTGCCAGTGTTACAGGGTCCGGGACTGAAGCTTTCTTT.

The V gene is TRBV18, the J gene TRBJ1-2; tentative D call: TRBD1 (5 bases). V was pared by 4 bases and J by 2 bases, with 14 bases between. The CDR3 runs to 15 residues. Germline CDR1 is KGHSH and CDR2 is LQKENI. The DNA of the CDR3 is TGTGCCAGCTCACGGGGGGGGAACGCAAACTATGGCTACACCTTC. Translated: CASSRGGNANYGYTF.

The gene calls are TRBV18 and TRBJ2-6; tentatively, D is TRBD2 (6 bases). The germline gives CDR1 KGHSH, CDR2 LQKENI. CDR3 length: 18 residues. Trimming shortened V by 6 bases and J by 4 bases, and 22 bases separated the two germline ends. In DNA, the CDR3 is TGTGCCAGCTCGGCGGGGAGGTCAGGGTCTCCCGGGGCCAACGTCCTGACTTTC. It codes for CASSAGRSGSPGANVLTF.

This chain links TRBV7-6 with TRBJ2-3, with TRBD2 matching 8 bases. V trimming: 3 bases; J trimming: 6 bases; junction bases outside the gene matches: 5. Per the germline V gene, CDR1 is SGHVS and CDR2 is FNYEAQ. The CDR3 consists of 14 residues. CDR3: CASSFSGTRDTQYF. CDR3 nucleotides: TGTGCCAGCAGCTTTAGCGGGACCCGGGATACGCAGTATTTT.

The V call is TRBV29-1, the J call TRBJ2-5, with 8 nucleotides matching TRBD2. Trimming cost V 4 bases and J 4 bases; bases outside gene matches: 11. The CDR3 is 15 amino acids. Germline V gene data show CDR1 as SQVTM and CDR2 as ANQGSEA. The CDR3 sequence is CSVGSGRNARETQYF. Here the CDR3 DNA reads TGCAGCGTTGGCAGCGGGAGAAACGCCAGAGAGACCCAGTACTTC.

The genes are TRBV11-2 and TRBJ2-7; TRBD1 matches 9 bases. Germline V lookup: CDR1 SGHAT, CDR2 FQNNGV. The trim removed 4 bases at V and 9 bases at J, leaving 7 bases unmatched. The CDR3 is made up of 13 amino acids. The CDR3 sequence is CASSYGDRARQYF. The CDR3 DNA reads TGTGCCAGCAGCTACGGGGACAGGGCCCGGCAGTACTTC.

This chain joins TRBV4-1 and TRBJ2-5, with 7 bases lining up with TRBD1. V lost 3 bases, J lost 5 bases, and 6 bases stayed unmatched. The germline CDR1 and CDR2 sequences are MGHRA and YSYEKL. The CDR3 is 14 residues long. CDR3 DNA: TGCGCCAGCAGCCACATACAGGGGATCGAGACCCAGTACTTC. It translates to CASSHIQGIETQYF.

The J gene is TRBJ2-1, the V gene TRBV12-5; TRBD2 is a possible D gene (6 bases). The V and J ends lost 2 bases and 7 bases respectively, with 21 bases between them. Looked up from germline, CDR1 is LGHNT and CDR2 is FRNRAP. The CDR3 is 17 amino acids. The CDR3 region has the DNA TGTGCTAGTGGTTTGCTGCCCGCGGGGCCCGGCGGTAATGAGCAGTTCTTC. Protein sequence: CASGLLPAGPGGNEQFF.

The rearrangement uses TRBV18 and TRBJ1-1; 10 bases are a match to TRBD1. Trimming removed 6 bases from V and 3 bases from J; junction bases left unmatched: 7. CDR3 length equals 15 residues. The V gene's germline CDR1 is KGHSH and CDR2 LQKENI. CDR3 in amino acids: CASSLRTGGDTEAFF. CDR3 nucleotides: TGTGCCAGCTCTCTTCGGACAGGGGGGGACACTGAAGCTTTCTTT.

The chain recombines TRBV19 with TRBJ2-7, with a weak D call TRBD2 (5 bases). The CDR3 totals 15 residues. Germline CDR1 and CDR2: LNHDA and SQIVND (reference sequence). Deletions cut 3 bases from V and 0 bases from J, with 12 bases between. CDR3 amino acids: CASSMRGPSSYEQYF. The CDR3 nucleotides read TGTGCCAGTAGTATGCGCGGGCCGAGCTCCTACGAGCAGTACTTC.

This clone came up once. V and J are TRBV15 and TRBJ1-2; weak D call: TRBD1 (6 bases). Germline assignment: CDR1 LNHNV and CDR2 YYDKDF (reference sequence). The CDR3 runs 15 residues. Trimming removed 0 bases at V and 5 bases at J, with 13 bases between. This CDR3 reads CATSRDYRDGYGYTF. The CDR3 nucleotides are TGTGCCACCAGCAGAGATTACAGGGATGGTTATGGCTACACCTTC.

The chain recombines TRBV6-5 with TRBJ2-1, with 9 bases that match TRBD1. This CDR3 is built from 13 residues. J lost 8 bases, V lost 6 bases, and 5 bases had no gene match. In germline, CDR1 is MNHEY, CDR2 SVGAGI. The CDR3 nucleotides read TGTGCCAGCAGCAAAGACAGGGGGTATGAGCAGTTCTTC. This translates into CASSKDRGYEQFF.

CDR3 region: CASSHRTGTGGTDTQYF. The CDR3 DNA reads as TGTGCCAGCAGCCACCGAACCGGGACAGGGGGCACAGATACGCAGTATTTT. The genes are TRBV14 and TRBJ2-3, with 10 nucleotides matching TRBD1. The CDR3 extends over 17 amino acids. The junction had 7 bases not matched to a gene; V was cut back by 3 bases and J by 1 base. Germline V gene sequence: CDR1 SGHDN, CDR2 FVKESK.

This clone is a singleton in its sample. CDR3 DNA sequence: TGTGCCAGCAGCTCCCAGGGCGGGAGGATGAATACGCAGTATTTT. This codes for CASSSQGGRMNTQYF. This chain uses TRBV7-3 with TRBJ2-3, with 8 nucleotides matching TRBD2. The length of the CDR3 is 15 residues. The J segment lost 7 bases and the V segment lost 4 bases, leaving 10 bases of the junction unmatched. Germline loops: CDR1 SGHTA, CDR2 FQGTGA.

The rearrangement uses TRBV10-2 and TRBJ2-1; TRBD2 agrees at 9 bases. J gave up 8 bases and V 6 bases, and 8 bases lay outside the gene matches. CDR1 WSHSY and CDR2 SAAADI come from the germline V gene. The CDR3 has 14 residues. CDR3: CASRPGLANDEQFF. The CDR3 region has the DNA TGCGCCAGCAGACCGGGACTAGCCAACGATGAGCAGTTCTTC.

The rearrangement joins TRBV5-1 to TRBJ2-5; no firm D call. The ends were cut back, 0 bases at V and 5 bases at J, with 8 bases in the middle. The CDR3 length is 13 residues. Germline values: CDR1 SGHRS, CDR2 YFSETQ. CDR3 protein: CASSLEQWETQYF. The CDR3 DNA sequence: TGCGCCAGCAGCTTGGAACAGTGGGAGACCCAGTACTTC. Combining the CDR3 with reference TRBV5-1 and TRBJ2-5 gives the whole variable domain KAGVTQTPRYLIKTRGQQVTLSCSPISGHRSVSWYQQTPGQGLQFLFEYFSETQRNKGNFPGRFSGRQFSNSRSEMNVSTLELGDSALYLCASSLEQWETQYFGPGTRLLVL.

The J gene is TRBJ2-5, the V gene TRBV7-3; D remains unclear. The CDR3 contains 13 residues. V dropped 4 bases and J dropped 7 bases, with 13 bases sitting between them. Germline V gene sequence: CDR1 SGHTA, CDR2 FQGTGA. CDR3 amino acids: CASSSDSGGTQYF. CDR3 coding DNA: TGTGCCAGCAGCTCCGACTCCGGCGGGACCCAGTACTTC.

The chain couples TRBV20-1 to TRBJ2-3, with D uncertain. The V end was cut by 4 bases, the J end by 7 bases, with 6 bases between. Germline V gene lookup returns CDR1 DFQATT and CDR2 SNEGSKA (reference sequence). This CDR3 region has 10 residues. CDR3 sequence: CSATQNTQYF. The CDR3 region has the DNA TGCAGTGCTACACAAAATACGCAGTATTTT.

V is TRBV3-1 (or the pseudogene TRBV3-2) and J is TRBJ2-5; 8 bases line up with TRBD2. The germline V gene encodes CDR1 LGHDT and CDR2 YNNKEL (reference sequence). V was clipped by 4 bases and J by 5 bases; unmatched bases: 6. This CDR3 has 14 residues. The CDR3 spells CASSPARGGETQYF. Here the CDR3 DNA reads TGTGCCAGCAGCCCAGCCCGGGGGGGGGAGACCCAGTACTTC.

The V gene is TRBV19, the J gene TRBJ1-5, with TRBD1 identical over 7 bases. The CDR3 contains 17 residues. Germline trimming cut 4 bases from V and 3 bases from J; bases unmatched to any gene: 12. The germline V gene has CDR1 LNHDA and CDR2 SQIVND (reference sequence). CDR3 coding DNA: TGTGCCAGTAGTACGCGCCCGGGACAGCCCTACAATCAGCCCCAGCATTTT. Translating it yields CASSTRPGQPYNQPQHF. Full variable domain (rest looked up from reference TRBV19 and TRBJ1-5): DGGITQSPKYLFRKEGQNVTLSCEQNLNHDAMYWYRQDPGQGLRLIYYSQIVNDFQKGDIAEGYSVSREKKESFPLTVTSAQKNPTAFYLCASSTRPGQPYNQPQHFGDGTRLSIL.

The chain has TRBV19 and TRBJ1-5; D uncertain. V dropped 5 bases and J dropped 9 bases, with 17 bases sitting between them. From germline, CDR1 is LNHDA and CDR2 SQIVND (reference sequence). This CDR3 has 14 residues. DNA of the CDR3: TGTGCCAGTAGTCCCCGTACCCCCATAGCGCCCCAGCATTTT. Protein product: CASSPRTPIAPQHF.

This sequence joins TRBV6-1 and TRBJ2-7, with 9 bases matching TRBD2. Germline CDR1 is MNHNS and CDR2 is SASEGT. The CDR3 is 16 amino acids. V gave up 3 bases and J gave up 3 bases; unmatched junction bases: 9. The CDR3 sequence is CASSDYTTSGIYEQYF. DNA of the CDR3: TGTGCCAGCAGTGACTATACGACTAGCGGTATCTACGAGCAGTACTTC.

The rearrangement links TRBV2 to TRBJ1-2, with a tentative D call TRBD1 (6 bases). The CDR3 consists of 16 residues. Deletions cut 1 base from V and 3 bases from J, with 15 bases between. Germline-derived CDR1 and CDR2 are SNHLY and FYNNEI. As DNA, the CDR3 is TGTGCCAGCAGTGAAGGGGGGCAGGGGACCGACTATGGCTACACCTTC. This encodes CASSEGGQGTDYGYTF. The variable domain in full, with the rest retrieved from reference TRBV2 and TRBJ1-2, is EPEVTQTPSHQVTQMGQEVILRCVPISNHLYFYWYRQILGQKVEFLVSFYNNEISEKSEIFDDQFSVERPDGSNFTLKIRSTKLEDSAMYFCASSEGGQGTDYGYTFGSGTRLTVV.